This T cell receptor (beta chain) was recorded in a study of regulatory T cells in long-lasting Graves disease. General observations from the study: Sample size was small, which may have lowered accuracy.

Building of the TCR beta libraries involved iRepertoire HTBI primers and Arm-PCR of CDR3 regions. TCRdb re-called the multiplex PCR reads with MiXCR, one entry per CDR3 protein. Altogether approximately 350,000 distinct CDR3 sequences are present, 15% to 20% being singletons, with the ten largest covering about 27%. In its sample, this clonotype was seen many times. Its antigen is unidentified. Indicated time point: newly diagnosed GD, antithyroid drugs for less than 3 months. RNA from PBMCs was the source of the TCR library. Xi'an, China, was home to the endocrinology department that provided patients. Germline loops: CDR1 DFQATT, CDR2 SNEGSKA (reference sequence). Trimming took off 6 bases at V and 5 bases at J, with 10 bases between the two ends. The CDR3 is 11 amino acids. This sample was shared with a second study, whose subject was T cells in Graves' hyperthyroidism and ophthalmopathy. As reported in that work: Orbital computed tomography and thyroid ultrasound, together with serum TRAb and thyroxine and clinical symptoms, were used for diagnoses.

This TCR was recovered from a man aged 35-49 years with Graves disease. The rearrangement uses TRBV20-1 and TRBJ1-2, with D unclear. The sample was peripheral blood mononuclear cells (PBMCs), taken at new diagnosis, from a patient treated with antithyroid drugs. The CDR3 region has the DNA TGCAGTGCGCGGCCCATGTATGGCTACACCTTC. Translated: CSARPMYGYTF.